This entry lists 22 T cell receptor beta chains sequenced from one sample in a study of cytomegalovirus exposure and HLA in healthy donors. The PCR contained 60 Vbeta and 13 Jbeta primers. The table came from immunoSEQ multiplex PCR; TCRdb's copy has only in-frame clones and leaves some out. The sample records 75,000 to 90,000 clones, about 73% being singletons. The sequenced sample consisted of PBMCs. These receptor sequences come from a man aged 40-49 years in good health and CMV-seronegative.

The chain carries TRBV2 and TRBJ2-3; D is ambiguous. The ends were cut back, 6 bases at V and 0 bases at J, with 13 bases in the middle. CDR3 length: 15 amino acids. Germline V lookup: CDR1 SNHLY, CDR2 FYNNEI. The CDR3 loop reads CASSSLVSSTDTQYF. CDR3 nucleotides: TGTGCCAGCAGCAGTCTAGTATCTAGCACAGATACGCAGTATTTT.

This rearrangement joins TRBV10-2 to TRBJ1-2; D remains unclear. The germline gives CDR1 WSHSY, CDR2 SAAADI. Trimming took 0 bases from V and 0 from J, leaving 11 bases between them. This CDR3 is 16 amino acids long. The CDR3 is CASSESTIGSNYGYTF. Here the CDR3 DNA reads TGCGCCAGCAGTGAGTCGACAATAGGATCTAACTATGGCTACACCTTC.

This clone occurred once. The chain uses TRBV28 and TRBJ2-5; D remains unclear. CDR1 and CDR2 (germline): MDHEN, SYDVKM. The CDR3 loop spans 14 amino acids. Trimming shortened V by 2 bases and J by 2 bases, and 9 bases separated the two germline ends. The CDR3: CASSLGGIQETQYF. CDR3 DNA sequence: TGTGCCAGCAGTTTAGGTGGCATACAAGAGACCCAGTACTTC.

The rearrangement uses TRBV6-5 and TRBJ1-5, with 8 bases aligning to TRBD1. Germline V gene data show CDR1 as MNHEY and CDR2 as SVGAGI. The junction had 3 bases not matched to a gene; V was cut back by 4 bases and J by 7 bases. The CDR3 length is 13 residues. The CDR3 DNA sequence: TGTGCCAGCAGTTCAACAGGGGGACAGCCCCAGCATTTT. This encodes CASSSTGGQPQHF.

This CDR3 is CASSQRAPEAFF. DNA of the CDR3: TGTGCCAGTAGTCAGAGGGCTCCTGAAGCTTTCTTT. This chain joins TRBV19 and TRBJ1-1; D uncertain. The CDR3 runs to 12 residues. Germline assignment: CDR1 LNHDA and CDR2 SQIVND (reference sequence). V was pared by 5 bases and J by 6 bases, with 10 bases between.

The genes are TRBV29-1 and TRBJ2-7; 9 bases are shared with TRBD2. The CDR3 loop spans 18 amino acids. The V gene's germline CDR1 is SQVTM and CDR2 ANQGSEA. J gave up 7 bases and V 5 bases, and 24 bases lay outside the gene matches. The CDR3 nucleotides are TGCAGCGTTACAATGGGGCGGGGCGGGAGGGCCGGTGGGGGTGAGCAGTACTTC. Translation: CSVTMGRGGRAGGGEQYF.

The V and J genes are TRBV9 and TRBJ2-4; TRBD2 agrees at 13 bases. This CDR3 region has 16 residues. V lost 0 bases, J lost 7 bases, and 4 bases stayed unmatched. Germline CDR1 reads SGDLS; CDR2 reads YYNGEE. CDR3 in amino acids: CASSVGTSGSSNIQYF. In nucleotides, the CDR3 is TGTGCCAGCAGCGTAGGGACTAGCGGGAGTAGTAACATTCAGTACTTC.

In this sample, this clone turned up a few times. The genes are TRBV27 and TRBJ2-7; TRBD1 is a possible D gene (6 bases). Deletions cut 5 bases from V and 0 bases from J, with 14 bases between. Germline CDR1 is MNHEY and CDR2 is SMNVEV (reference sequence). There are 15 residues in the CDR3. CDR3 coding DNA: TGTGCCAGCAGTCTCGGGACAAAGAGCTCCTACGAGCAGTACTTC. Its translation: CASSLGTKSSYEQYF.

The rearrangement joins TRBV6-5 to TRBJ2-1; 12 nucleotides agree with TRBD2. The V segment lost 4 bases and the J segment 9 bases; nucleotides outside the gene matches: 7. This CDR3 has 15 residues. Germline-derived CDR1 and CDR2 are MNHEY and SVGAGI. The CDR3 reads CASSSLAGGPVEQFF. CDR3 coding DNA: TGTGCCAGCAGTTCACTAGCGGGAGGCCCCGTTGAGCAGTTCTTC.

This sequence joins TRBV7-8 and TRBJ2-1; 10 nucleotides align to TRBD2. V lost 5 bases, J lost 4 bases, and 11 bases stayed unmatched. CDR1 SGHVS and CDR2 FQNEAQ come from the germline V gene. The CDR3 loop spans 17 amino acids. The CDR3 here is CASSPLAGASIYNEQFF. CDR3 bases: TGTGCCAGCAGCCCTCTAGCGGGAGCAAGCATTTACAATGAGCAGTTCTTC.

V and J are TRBV5-4 and TRBJ2-7; possible D gene TRBD2, 6 bases. The CDR3 is made up of 17 amino acids. From germline, CDR1 is SGHNT and CDR2 YYREEE (reference sequence). Trimming took 4 bases from V and 3 from J, leaving 23 bases between them. The DNA for the CDR3 is TGTGCCAGCAGCAAAGGGATGGACGGGAGCAGACTCTACGAGCAGTACTTC. The encoded protein is CASSKGMDGSRLYEQYF.

This clone was counted between two and nine times. CDR3 protein: CASSLAVANTGELFF. In nucleotides, the CDR3 is TGCGCCAGCAGCTTGGCGGTAGCGAACACCGGGGAGCTGTTTTTT. This chain links TRBV5-1 with TRBJ2-2; D is ambiguous. The germline V gene has CDR1 SGHRS and CDR2 YFSETQ. The CDR3 has 15 residues. Deletions cut 0 bases from V and 0 bases from J, with 6 bases between.

This clone occurred once. CDR3 amino acids: CASSEDRGHLNIQYF. The CDR3, as DNA: TGTGCCAGCAGTGAAGACAGGGGCCACTTAAACATTCAGTACTTC. The V and J genes are TRBV2 and TRBJ2-4; 7 positions match TRBD1. The CDR3 totals 15 residues. The germline V gene has CDR1 SNHLY and CDR2 FYNNEI. Trimming at V came to 1 base and at J to 6 bases, leaving 6 bases not matched to a gene.

This clone has just a few counts. The CDR3, as DNA: TGTGCCAGCAGTGTGGACAGGGGTTACGAGCAGTACTTC. Translated, it gives CASSVDRGYEQYF. The V gene is TRBV6-4, the J gene TRBJ2-7; 9 nucleotides match TRBD1. CDR1 MRHNA and CDR2 SNTAGT come from the germline V gene. V was clipped by 4 bases and J by 4 bases; unmatched bases: 2. The CDR3 sequence is 13 residues long.

J is TRBJ1-5 and V is TRBV7-2, with D unresolved. The CDR3 runs to 13 residues. The V and J ends lost 3 bases and 5 bases respectively, with 8 bases between them. Germline CDR1 SGHTA, CDR2 FQGNSA. CDR3 coding DNA: TGTGCCAGCAGCTTGGAGACTGATCAGCCCCAGCATTTT. It translates to CASSLETDQPQHF.

This clone was seen more than once but under ten times. The V call is TRBV6-5, the J call TRBJ2-3; 7 nucleotides align to TRBD2. The trim removed 4 bases at V and 7 bases at J, leaving 8 bases unmatched. CDR1 and CDR2 from the germline V gene are MNHEY and SVGAGI. The CDR3 has 14 residues. This chain's CDR3 is CASSFEVTSNTQYF. Written as DNA, the CDR3 is TGTGCCAGCAGTTTCGAAGTGACTAGCAATACGCAGTATTTT.

V gene TRBV15 combines with J gene TRBJ2-7; 7 bases align to TRBD2. CDR3 length equals 15 residues. Germline V CDR1 and CDR2: LNHNV, YYDKDF (reference sequence). The ends lost 5 bases at V and 3 bases at J; junction bases unmatched: 10. The CDR3 loop is CATSPRGGFNYEQYF. As DNA, the CDR3 is TGTGCCACCAGCCCACGGGGAGGGTTTAACTACGAGCAGTACTTC.

The chain employs TRBV28 and TRBJ2-5, with 8 bases fitting TRBD2. V lost 6 bases, J lost 5 bases, and 11 bases stayed unmatched. The germline V gene encodes CDR1 MDHEN and CDR2 SYDVKM. The CDR3 covers 15 residues. CDR3 amino acids: CASRTGGSEIETQYF. The DNA for the CDR3 is TGTGCCAGCAGAACGGGAGGGAGCGAGATTGAGACCCAGTACTTC.

A word on this clone: No conserved phenylalanine or tryptophan is present at the end of the CDR3, so a read error is the likely explanation. V is TRBV25-1 and J is TRBJ1-2; D unresolved. Germline lookup yields CDR1 MGHDK and CDR2 SYGVNS. V dropped 4 bases and J dropped 6 bases, with 9 bases sitting between them. The CDR3 spans 12 residues. CDR3 residues: CASSAVRDGYTL. CDR3 DNA: TGTGCCAGCAGTGCAGTGCGGGATGGCTACACCCTC.

The sample holds a few counts of this clone. The chain links TRBV5-1 to TRBJ2-7; 11 nucleotides match TRBD2. The V gene end was trimmed by 1 base and the J gene end by 3 bases; junction bases not matched to a gene: 0. CDR3 length: 14 amino acids. Germline-derived CDR1 and CDR2 are SGHRS and YFSETQ. The CDR3 DNA sequence: TGCGCCAGCAGCTTGACTAGCGGGAGCTACGAGCAGTACTTC. Its protein product is CASSLTSGSYEQYF.

This sequence joins TRBV15 and TRBJ2-3; 11 bases are a match to TRBD2. The V segment lost 6 bases and the J segment 4 bases; nucleotides outside the gene matches: 12. This CDR3 comprises 17 residues. CDR1 is LNHNV, CDR2 YYDKDF, per germline (reference sequence). Here the CDR3 reads CATSGSGRAKGPDTQYF. The CDR3 DNA reads as TGTGCCACCAGTGGTAGCGGGAGGGCAAAGGGACCAGATACGCAGTATTTT.

The gene calls are TRBV4-3 and TRBJ2-7; D is perhaps TRBD1 (6 bases). Between the trimmed V and J ends, which lost 0 bases and 7 bases, there was a span of 19 bases. The CDR3 length is 16 residues. Germline CDR1 is LGHNA and CDR2 is YSLEER. DNA for the CDR3: TGCGCCAGCAGCCAAGAAAGGACAGTCTCGGTGGGGGAGCAGTACTTC. As protein: CASSQERTVSVGEQYF.